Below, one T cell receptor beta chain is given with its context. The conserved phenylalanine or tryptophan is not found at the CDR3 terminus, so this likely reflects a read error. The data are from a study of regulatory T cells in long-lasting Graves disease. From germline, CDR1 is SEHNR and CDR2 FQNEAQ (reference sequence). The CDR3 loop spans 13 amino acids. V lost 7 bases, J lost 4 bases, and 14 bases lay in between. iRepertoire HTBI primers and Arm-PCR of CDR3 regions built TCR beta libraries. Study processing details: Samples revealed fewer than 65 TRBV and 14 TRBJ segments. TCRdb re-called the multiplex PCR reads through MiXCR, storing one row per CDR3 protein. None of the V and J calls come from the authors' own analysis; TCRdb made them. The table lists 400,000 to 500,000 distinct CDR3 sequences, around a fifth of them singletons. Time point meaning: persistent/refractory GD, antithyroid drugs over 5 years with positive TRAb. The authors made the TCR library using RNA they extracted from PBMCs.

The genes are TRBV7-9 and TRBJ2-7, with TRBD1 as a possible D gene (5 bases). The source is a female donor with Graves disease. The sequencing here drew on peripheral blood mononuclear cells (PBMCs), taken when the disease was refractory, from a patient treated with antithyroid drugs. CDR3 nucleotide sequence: TGTGCCAGCATGGGCAGGGTAAAATACGAGCAGTACCTC. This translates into CASMGRVKYEQYL.